The 22 T cell receptor beta chains reported below all come from one sample, sequenced in a study of post-analysis software for immune sequencing data. Included in the TCR beta cDNA libraries were unique molecular identifiers. TCRdb re-derived calls from the PCR reads in MiXCR, one entry per CDR3 protein. The profile shows hundreds of thousands of distinct CDR3 sequences, 30% to 45% of them singletons. Findings and caveats of the study: In patients, TRBV5-6, TRBV5-1 and TRBV20-1 belonged to five TRBV segments found more frequently than in controls.

The antigens these receptors bind are not known. The specimen sequenced was blood. The receptors come from a girl between 2 and 10 years old with multiple sclerosis.

This rearrangement joins TRBV4-2 to TRBJ2-7; D remains unclear. Trimming pared 0 bases from V and 0 bases from J, leaving 9 bases between. Per the germline V gene, CDR1 is LGHNA and CDR2 is YNFKEQ. The CDR3 consists of 15 residues. Written as DNA, the CDR3 is TGTGCCAGCAGCCAAGATTTGTGGGGCTCCTACGAGCAGTACTTC. This encodes CASSQDLWGSYEQYF.

The J gene is TRBJ1-2, the V gene TRBV20-1; D possibly corresponds to TRBD1 (5 bases). Germline CDR1 and CDR2: DFQATT and SNEGSKA (reference sequence). Trimming removed 3 bases at V and 3 bases at J, with 8 bases between. This CDR3 spans 12 amino acids. CDR3 sequence (DNA): TGCAGTGCTAGGGTCAGGGACTATGGCTACACCTTC. Protein: CSARVRDYGYTF.

This clonotype occurred a few times. The chain joins TRBV20-1 to TRBJ2-1; perhaps TRBD2 as D (6 bases). The CDR3 totals 15 residues. Trimming pared 4 bases from V and 0 bases from J, leaving 13 bases between. Germline loops: CDR1 DFQATT, CDR2 SNEGSKA (reference sequence). CDR3 DNA: TGCAGTGCTAAGCGGGCCCTCAGCTCCTACAATGAGCAGTTCTTC. Its translation: CSAKRALSSYNEQFF.

This clonotype was recorded at least ten times. J is TRBJ2-7 and V is TRBV10-3; TRBD1 might be the D (7 bases). The CDR3 contains 15 residues. Trimming cost V 0 bases and J 3 bases, with 12 bases left between them. From germline, CDR1 is ENHRY and CDR2 SYGVKD. CDR3 nucleotide sequence: TGTGCCATCAGTGAGTCGTCAGGGGGAGGCTACGAGCAGTACTTC. This gives the protein CAISESSGGGYEQYF.

This clonotype was seen more than once but under ten times. The chain carries TRBV7-6 and TRBJ1-4; D ambiguous. This CDR3 contains 14 residues. Looked up from germline, CDR1 is SGHVS and CDR2 is FNYEAQ. Trimming took off 2 bases at V and 8 bases at J, with 12 bases between the two ends. CDR3 in amino acids: CASSLRPDGEKLFF. For the CDR3, the DNA is TGTGCCAGCAGCTTACGACCAGACGGGGAAAAACTGTTTTTT.

This clonotype was seen only a few times. The chain has TRBV7-9 and TRBJ2-4; 9 nucleotides line up with TRBD1. This CDR3 has 12 amino acids. Germline V CDR1 and CDR2: SEHNR, FQNEAQ (reference sequence). V shed 6 bases, J shed 9 bases, and the junction held 3 bases outside the gene matches. The CDR3 loop is CASRGQGGIQYF. CDR3 sequence (DNA): TGTGCCAGCAGGGGACAGGGAGGCATTCAGTACTTC. Full variable domain (missing parts from reference TRBV7-9 and TRBJ2-4): DTGVSQNPRHKITKRGQNVTFRCDPISEHNRLYWYRQTLGQGPEFLTYFQNEAQLEKSRLLSDRFSAERPKGSFSTLEIQRTEQGDSAMYLCASRGQGGIQYFGAGTRLSVL.

This clonotype was counted between two and nine times. This sequence joins TRBV27 and TRBJ2-2; D is unclear. Germline-derived CDR1 and CDR2 are MNHEY and SMNVEV (reference sequence). The CDR3 covers 12 residues. Trimming took 6 bases from V and 9 from J, leaving 11 bases between them. For the CDR3, the DNA is TGTGCCAGCAGCTTAGGCGGTCGGGAGCTGTTTTTT. Amino acid sequence: CASSLGGRELFF.

The chain employs TRBV29-1 and TRBJ2-5; perhaps TRBD2 as D (5 bases). The germline CDR1 and CDR2 sequences are SQVTM and ANQGSEA. CDR3 size: 13 residues. V lost 5 bases, J lost 0 bases, and 10 bases lay in between. The CDR3 spells CSVSDGNQETQYF. Written as DNA, the CDR3 is TGCAGCGTTTCTGACGGGAACCAAGAGACCCAGTACTTC.

This clonotype was picked up a small number of times. The rearrangement links TRBV6-5 to TRBJ2-7; D call uncertain. V was pared by 2 bases and J by 3 bases, with 8 bases between. The CDR3 is 13 amino acids. Germline CDR1 is MNHEY and CDR2 is SVGAGI. The CDR3 sequence: CASSYVRYYEQYF. The DNA for the CDR3 is TGTGCCAGCAGTTACGTCAGGTACTACGAGCAGTACTTC.

This clonotype appeared a few times. This chain links TRBV10-3 with TRBJ2-1; 9 positions match TRBD2. This CDR3 spans 13 amino acids. With V trimmed by 9 bases and J by 8 bases, 8 bases remained unmatched. CDR1 and CDR2 (germline): ENHRY, SYGVKD. CDR3 residues: CAIASGMGDEQFF. The CDR3 region has the DNA TGTGCCATAGCTAGCGGGATGGGCGATGAGCAGTTCTTC.

In this sample, this clonotype turned up many times. The chain combines TRBV29-1 with TRBJ2-1; 11 bases match TRBD2. The CDR3 sequence is 15 residues long. J was trimmed by 6 bases and V by 5 bases; bases with no gene match: 9. The V gene's germline CDR1 is SQVTM and CDR2 ANQGSEA. The CDR3 reads CSVRPTSGVFNEQFF. DNA for the CDR3: TGCAGCGTTCGCCCGACTAGCGGGGTTTTCAATGAGCAGTTCTTC.

The CDR3 sequence is CASSLTTGSLSSYEQYF. CDR3 coding DNA: TGTGCCAGCAGCTTAACCACCGGGTCACTGAGCTCCTACGAGCAGTACTTC. The chain joins TRBV5-5 to TRBJ2-7; the D is unclear. This CDR3 region has 17 residues. Germline V lookup: CDR1 SGHKS, CDR2 YYEKEE (reference sequence). Trimming took off 2 bases at V and 0 bases at J, with 18 bases between the two ends.

This clonotype came up a few times. The V gene is TRBV7-2, the J gene TRBJ2-7, with TRBD1 identical over 8 bases. The CDR3 has 14 residues. The junction had 7 bases not matched to a gene; V was cut back by 4 bases and J by 5 bases. CDR1 is SGHTA, CDR2 FQGNSA, per germline. In DNA, the CDR3 is TGTGCCAGCAGCTATTCGACAGGGGTCCACGAGCAGTACTTC. It encodes CASSYSTGVHEQYF.

The chain employs TRBV5-1 and TRBJ1-1; 8 nucleotides agree with TRBD1. The ends lost 0 bases at V and 5 bases at J; junction bases unmatched: 15. The CDR3 extends over 18 amino acids. Looked up from germline, CDR1 is SGHRS and CDR2 is YFSETQ. This CDR3 reads CASSLASGATGERTEAFF. The CDR3 nucleotides are TGCGCCAGCAGCTTGGCAAGTGGGGCGACAGGGGAGAGGACTGAAGCTTTCTTT.

The chain employs TRBV11-2 and TRBJ2-7; 7 nucleotides agree with TRBD2. This CDR3 has 15 amino acids. Germline trimming cut 4 bases from V and 2 bases from J; bases unmatched to any gene: 8. The germline V gene encodes CDR1 SGHAT and CDR2 FQNNGV. CDR3 sequence reads: CASSWGLTSTYEQYF. For the CDR3, the DNA is TGTGCCAGCAGCTGGGGACTAACTTCGACCTACGAGCAGTACTTC.

Remarks on this clonotype: A junction end diverges from the germline sequence, so it may reflect a read error. The gene calls are TRBV7-3 and TRBJ2-1; 12 bases agree with TRBD2. The CDR3 runs to 17 residues. CDR1 and CDR2 (germline): SGHTA, FQGTGA. This CDR3 reads CVSSLLGAGTSGNEQFF. CDR3 in DNA: TGTGTCAGCAGCTTATTGGGGGCAGGGACTAGCGGGAATGAGCAGTTCTTC. The variable domain in full, completed from reference TRBV7-3 and TRBJ2-1, reads GAGVSQTPSNKVTEKGKYVELRCDPISGHTALYWYRQSLGQGPEFLIYFQGTGAADDSGLPNDRFFAVRPEGSVSTLKIQRTERGDSAVYLCVSSLLGAGTSGNEQFFGPGTRLTVL.

This clonotype has a handful of counts. The chain uses TRBV4-3 and TRBJ2-4; 13 bases are shared with TRBD2. The J segment lost 6 bases and the V segment lost 3 bases, leaving 8 bases of the junction unmatched. The CDR3 has 17 residues. Looked up from germline, CDR1 is LGHNA and CDR2 is YSLEER. Here the CDR3 DNA reads TGCGCCAGCAGCCAGGACGTGACTAGCGGGAGGAGAAACATTCAGTACTTC. As protein: CASSQDVTSGRRNIQYF.

J is TRBJ2-3 and V is TRBV15, with D uncertain. In germline, CDR1 is LNHNV, CDR2 YYDKDF (reference sequence). The V end was cut by 0 bases, the J end by 4 bases, with 5 bases between. The CDR3 has 13 amino acids. CDR3 sequence reads: CATSRDKADTQYF. Written as DNA, the CDR3 is TGTGCCACCAGCAGAGATAAGGCAGATACGCAGTATTTT.

Only a few counts were recorded for this clonotype. The gene calls are TRBV20-1 and TRBJ2-5; a possible D gene is TRBD1 (6 bases). The CDR3 length is 12 residues. The V end lost 6 bases, the J end lost 5 bases, and 13 bases lay between the germline ends. The germline V gene encodes CDR1 DFQATT and CDR2 SNEGSKA (reference sequence). CDR3 nucleotide sequence: TGCAGTGCACCTCAGGGGTGGGAGACCCAGTACTTC. Translating it yields CSAPQGWETQYF.

There are a few counts of this clonotype. The V and J genes are TRBV24-1 and TRBJ2-7; 7 nucleotides match TRBD2. Trimming removed 7 bases from V and 1 base from J; junction bases left unmatched: 6. In germline, CDR1 is KGHDR, CDR2 SFDVKD. This CDR3 is 14 amino acids long. The CDR3 DNA sequence: TGTGCCACCAGCGGGTCGGGGGGATCCTACGAGCAGTACTTC. Protein product: CATSGSGGSYEQYF.

This clonotype was observed a handful of times. The DNA of the CDR3 is TGTGCCAGCAGTTACGGGACGGAGCAGTTCTTC. Translated: CASSYGTEQFF. The rearrangement links TRBV6-2 or TRBV6-3 to TRBJ2-1; TRBD1 or TRBD2 may be the D gene (5 bases each). The CDR3 sequence is 11 residues long. CDR1 is MNHEY, CDR2 SVGEGT, per germline. V lost 2 bases to trimming and J lost 10 bases, with 6 bases between them.

The rearrangement uses TRBV15 and TRBJ2-7; the match to TRBD1 covers 9 bases. From germline, CDR1 is LNHNV and CDR2 YYDKDF (reference sequence). The ends lost 0 bases at V and 3 bases at J; junction bases unmatched: 3. The CDR3 is made up of 15 amino acids. CDR3 sequence: CATSRDNRGRYEQYF. In DNA form, the CDR3 reads TGTGCCACCAGCAGAGATAACAGGGGGCGCTACGAGCAGTACTTC.